This T cell receptor (beta chain) is from a study of T cell responses to AZD1222 COVID-19 vaccine. Study-level findings and limits: A rise in Spike-specific TCR breadth and depth followed two AZD1222 doses. Most donors were white British and more were female, and clonal diversity was possibly underestimated.

Libraries were prepared by immunoSEQ multiplex PCR; TCRdb keeps only in-frame clonotypes and omits some of them. The table has about 120,000 clones, around nine tenths seen once. The count of this clone is one. What it binds is unknown. The V gene lost 3 bases and the J gene lost 1 base, with 9 bases spanning the gap. The germline V gene has CDR1 SGHTA and CDR2 FQGNSA. The CDR3 is 14 amino acids. Sample: peripheral blood, taken on day 0 of AZD1222 vaccination. This TCR came from an adult in good health. The genes are TRBV7-2 and TRBJ1-1; tentatively, D is TRBD1 (5 bases). For the CDR3, the DNA is TGTGCCAGCAGCTTCGGGGCGGGGAACACTGAAGCTTTCTTT. As protein: CASSFGAGNTEAFF.